This T cell receptor beta chain was recovered during a study of response to subunit inactivated influenza vaccine. To note about this clonotype: Its antigen is currently unknown.

MiXCR was run by TCRdb on the RT-PCR reads, yielding one entry per CDR3 protein. The data contain more than 250,000 distinct CDR3 sequences, just over 20% of them seen just once; the ten biggest clones take up 10%. Study results and limitations: Each seasonal flu vaccination may recruit only limited new T cells, authors suggested.

This TCR came from a man in his fifties or sixties who received an inactivated influenza vaccine. This specimen consisted of PBMCs from blood, obtained approximately 20 months after vaccination.

The CDR3 DNA follows: TGTGCCAGCAGGCGTGGAGGGGGGGACAATCAGCCCCAGCATTTT. Its translation: CASRRGGGDNQPQHF. This chain joins TRBV12-3 or TRBV12-4 and TRBJ1-5; the D gene is possibly TRBD1 (6 bases). The CDR3 totals 15 residues. V gave up 6 bases and J gave up 3 bases, with 15 bases separating them.